These 16 T cell receptor beta chains came from one sample sequenced in a study of cytomegalovirus exposure and HLA in healthy donors. 13 Jbeta primers and 60 Vbeta primers were used for the PCR. The assay was immunoSEQ multiplex PCR, and TCRdb's table has in-frame clones only and misses some. Among under 150,000 clones listed, around 79% were seen once. The source material was PBMCs. The receptor set was obtained from a woman aged 45-65 years in good health and CMV-seropositive.

The chain carries TRBV5-5 and TRBJ1-6, with TRBD1 identical over 8 bases. V shed 4 bases and J 1 base; nucleotides not matched to a gene: 10. The CDR3 covers 18 residues. CDR1 is SGHKS and CDR2 is YYEKEE in the germline V gene (reference sequence). This chain's CDR3 is CASSLEGTGVSYNSPLHF. CDR3 nucleotide sequence: TGTGCCAGCAGCCTAGAGGGGACAGGAGTGTCCTATAATTCACCCCTCCACTTT. The complete variable domain, with remaining parts taken from reference TRBV5-5 and TRBJ1-6, reads DAGVTQSPTHLIKTRGQQVTLRCSPISGHKSVSWYQQVLGQGPQFIFQYYEKEERGRGNFPDRFSARQFPNYSSELNVNALLLGDSALYLCASSLEGTGVSYNSPLHFGNGTRLTVT.

In this sample, this clone turned up once. The chain couples TRBV2 to TRBJ2-3; D gene uncertain. CDR3 size: 14 residues. V was clipped by 7 bases and J by 2 bases, with 13 bases between them. Per germline, CDR1 SNHLY and CDR2 FYNNEI. CDR3 nucleotide sequence: TGTGCCAGCATGGGCAGAACCCACACAGATACGCAGTATTTT. Translation: CASMGRTHTDTQYF.

V usage is TRBV28 and J usage is TRBJ1-2; TRBD1 might be the D (5 bases). The CDR3 has 14 amino acids. CDR1 and CDR2 (germline): MDHEN, SYDVKM. Trimming shortened V by 4 bases and J by 7 bases, and 16 bases separated the two germline ends. CDR3 in DNA: TGTGCCAGCAGTTCGGACGGGGGAATGCTTGGCTACACCTTC. Amino acid sequence: CASSSDGGMLGYTF.

V usage is TRBV11-3 and J usage is TRBJ2-4; the D is unclear. The CDR3 is 14 residues long. Germline assignment: CDR1 SGHNT and CDR2 YENEEA. V was cut by 5 bases and J by 6 bases, with 14 bases left in between. CDR3 region: CASSRQGSGNIQYF. DNA of the CDR3: TGTGCCAGCAGCCGCCAAGGTTCGGGAAACATTCAGTACTTC.

The gene calls are TRBV7-2 and TRBJ1-4; possibly TRBD1 for D (5 bases). This CDR3 is built from 15 residues. From germline, CDR1 is SGHTA and CDR2 FQGNSA. Trimming stripped 5 bases from V and 6 bases from J, with 16 bases between. In nucleotides, the CDR3 is TGTGCCAGCAGCCTCATGGGGGGAGTTGATGAAAAACTGTTTTTT. It yields the protein CASSLMGGVDEKLFF. The entire variable domain, with the rest obtained from reference TRBV7-2 and TRBJ1-4, is as follows: GAGVSQSPSNKVTEKGKDVELRCDPISGHTALYWYRQSLGQGLEFLIYFQGNSAPDKSGLPSDRFSAERTGGSVSTLTIQRTQQEDSAVYLCASSLMGGVDEKLFFGSGTQLSVL.

V gene TRBV7-2 combines with J gene TRBJ2-7, with 9 bases fitting TRBD2. Germline V gene lookup returns CDR1 SGHTA and CDR2 FQGNSA. The CDR3 covers 15 residues. V lost 5 bases to trimming and J lost 4 bases; unmatched junction nucleotides: 9. The CDR3 nucleotides are TGTGCCAGCAGCCTGGCTGGGCTAGCGGGGTACGAGCAGTACTTC. Residues: CASSLAGLAGYEQYF.

This clone came up once. At one of its ends the junction is not consistent with the germline gene, which may arise from a read error. This chain links TRBV7-8 with TRBJ1-6; 10 nucleotides align to TRBD1. This CDR3 contains 17 residues. Per the germline V gene, CDR1 is SGHVS and CDR2 is FQNEAQ. CDR3 sequence: CVSRGAGTGVYNSPLHF. The DNA of the CDR3 is TGTGTCAGCCGCGGGGCGGGGACAGGGGTGTATAATTCACCCCTCCACTTT.

The chain recombines TRBV7-3 with TRBJ2-7, with D tentatively TRBD1 (6 bases). The length of the CDR3 is 12 residues. Trimming left V 0 bases short and J 12 bases short, with 12 bases between. The germline V gene has CDR1 SGHTA and CDR2 FQGTGA. CDR3 region: CASSLTQGPRYF. DNA for the CDR3: TGTGCCAGCAGCTTAACACAGGGCCCTCGGTACTTC.

The chain combines TRBV7-8 with TRBJ1-5; D perhaps matches TRBD1 (6 bases). Trimming pared 0 bases from V and 7 bases from J, leaving 13 bases between. The CDR3 runs 15 residues. Germline CDR1 and CDR2: SGHVS and FQNEAQ. CDR3 DNA sequence: TGTGCCAGCAGCTTAGCGGGGTCAGGGGAACAGCCCCAGCATTTT. It is translated as CASSLAGSGEQPQHF.

The CDR3 spells CASSVDSYNEQFF. As DNA, the CDR3 is TGTGCCAGCAGCGTTGACAGTTACAATGAGCAGTTCTTC. The chain couples TRBV7-8 to TRBJ2-1; D may be TRBD1 (5 bases). With 5 bases removed from V and 4 bases from J, the gap between germline ends came to 9 bases. The CDR3 has 13 residues. The V gene's germline CDR1 is SGHVS and CDR2 FQNEAQ.

This rearrangement joins TRBV6-1 to TRBJ1-6; D is possibly TRBD1 (5 bases). V shed 5 bases and J shed 10 bases, with 12 bases lying between them. Germline CDR1 is MNHNS and CDR2 is SASEGT. The CDR3 extends over 13 amino acids. The CDR3 DNA follows: TGTGCCAGCAGTCTACAGGTCAGGTCACCCCTCCACTTT. This sequence encodes CASSLQVRSPLHF.

V and J are TRBV9 and TRBJ1-1, with TRBD1 as a possible D gene (5 bases). CDR1 is SGDLS and CDR2 is YYNGEE in the germline V gene. The CDR3 contains 13 residues. The V gene lost 5 bases and the J gene lost 4 bases, with 12 bases spanning the gap. The chain's CDR3 is CASSQGVITEAFF. CDR3 bases: TGTGCCAGCAGTCAGGGCGTGATCACTGAAGCTTTCTTT.

V usage is TRBV28 and J usage is TRBJ2-7; the D is unclear. Trimming shortened V by 3 bases and J by 1 base, and 7 bases separated the two germline ends. Germline V lookup: CDR1 MDHEN, CDR2 SYDVKM. This CDR3 comprises 13 residues. CDR3 sequence: CASSFFSSYEQYF. CDR3 nucleotide sequence: TGTGCCAGCAGTTTCTTTTCTTCCTACGAGCAGTACTTC.

V gene TRBV18 combines with J gene TRBJ1-1, with a possible D match to TRBD1 (5 bases). The length of the CDR3 is 13 residues. Germline CDR1 reads KGHSH; CDR2 reads LQKENI. Trimming took 3 bases from V and 13 from J, leaving 18 bases between them. As DNA, the CDR3 is TGTGCCAGCTCACCCGACAGAGGAGGGACGGGTTTCTTT. Protein sequence: CASSPDRGGTGFF.

J is TRBJ1-5 and V is TRBV6-5; 7 nucleotides agree with TRBD1. The CDR3 runs to 14 residues. Germline V gives CDR1 MNHEY, CDR2 SVGAGI. V gave up 6 bases and J gave up 8 bases; unmatched junction bases: 10. CDR3 amino acids: CASRKGQSYEPQHF. The CDR3 DNA reads TGTGCCAGCAGGAAGGGACAGAGCTACGAGCCCCAGCATTTT.

In nucleotides, the CDR3 is TGTGCCAGCAGCGATAATGGGGCTGGAGCTGAAGCTTTCTTT. It codes for CASSDNGAGAEAFF. V is TRBV7-6 and J is TRBJ1-1; D perhaps matches TRBD1 (5 bases). Trimming took 5 bases from V and 6 from J, leaving 16 bases between them. The CDR3 contains 14 residues. Germline V gene lookup returns CDR1 SGHVS and CDR2 FNYEAQ.